This T cell receptor beta chain was sequenced in a study of T-cell reconstitution after alpha-beta-depleted transplantation in children. A library of TCRbeta sequences, prepared with unique molecular identifiers, was generated. TCRdb re-analysed the PCR reads in MiXCR, keeping a single row per CDR3 protein. The sample has some 240,000 distinct CDR3 sequences, around 12% seen once. The CDR3 is made up of 13 amino acids. Per germline, CDR1 MGHRA and CDR2 YSYEKL. The V end was cut by 1 base, the J end by 3 bases, with 7 bases between. This specimen consisted of PBMCs from the stem cell graft donor, obtained from the stem cell graft. This sequence originates from a human donor who donated a stem cell graft to a child with acute lymphoblastic leukemia. V and J are TRBV4-1 and TRBJ2-7; D remains ambiguous. The CDR3 DNA follows: TGCGCCAGCAGCCAAGGTCCAGGCTACGAGCAGTACTTC. Its translation is CASSQGPGYEQYF.